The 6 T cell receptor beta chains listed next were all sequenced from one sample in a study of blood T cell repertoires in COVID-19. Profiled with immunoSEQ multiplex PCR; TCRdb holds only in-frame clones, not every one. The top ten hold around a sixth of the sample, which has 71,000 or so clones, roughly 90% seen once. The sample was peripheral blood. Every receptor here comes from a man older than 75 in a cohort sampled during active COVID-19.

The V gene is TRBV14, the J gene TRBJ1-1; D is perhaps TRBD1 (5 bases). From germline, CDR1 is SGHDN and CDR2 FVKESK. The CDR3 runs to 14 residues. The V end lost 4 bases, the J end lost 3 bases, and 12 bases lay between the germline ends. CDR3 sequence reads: CASSRGLKYTEAFF. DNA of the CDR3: TGTGCCAGCAGCCGGGGACTTAAATACACTGAAGCTTTCTTT.

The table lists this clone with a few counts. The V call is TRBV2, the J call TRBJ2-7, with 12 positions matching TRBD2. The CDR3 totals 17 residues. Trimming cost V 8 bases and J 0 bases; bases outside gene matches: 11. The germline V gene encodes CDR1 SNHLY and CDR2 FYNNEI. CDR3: CASRRPGLAGSSYEQYF. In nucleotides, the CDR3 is TGTGCCAGCCGTAGGCCTGGACTAGCGGGGAGCTCCTACGAGCAGTACTTC.

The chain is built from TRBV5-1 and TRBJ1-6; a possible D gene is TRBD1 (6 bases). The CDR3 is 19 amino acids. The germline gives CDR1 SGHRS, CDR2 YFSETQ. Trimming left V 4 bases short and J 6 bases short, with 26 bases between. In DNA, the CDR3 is TGCGCCAGCAGCGCTACGACAGGAGAAAGGGCCACCCTTAATTCACCCCTCCACTTT. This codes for CASSATTGERATLNSPLHF.

CDR3 protein: CASRQGGEKLFF. The CDR3, as DNA: TGTGCCAGCAGACAGGGCGGTGAAAAACTGTTTTTT. This chain links TRBV28 with TRBJ1-4, with D maybe TRBD1 (6 bases). The V gene lost 6 bases and the J gene lost 7 bases, with 9 bases spanning the gap. Per the germline V gene, CDR1 is MDHEN and CDR2 is SYDVKM. There are 12 residues in the CDR3.

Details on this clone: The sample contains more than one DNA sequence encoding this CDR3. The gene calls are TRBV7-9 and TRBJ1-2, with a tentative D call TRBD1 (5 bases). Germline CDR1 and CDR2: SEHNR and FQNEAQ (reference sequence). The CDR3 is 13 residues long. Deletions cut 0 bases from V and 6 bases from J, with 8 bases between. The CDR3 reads CASSLAQGDGYTF. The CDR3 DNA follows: TGTGCCAGCAGCTTAGCTCAGGGTGATGGCTACACCTTC.

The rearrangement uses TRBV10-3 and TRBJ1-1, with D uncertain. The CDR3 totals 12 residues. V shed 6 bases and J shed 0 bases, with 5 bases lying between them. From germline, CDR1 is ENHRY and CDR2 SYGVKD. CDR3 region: CAIRTMNTEAFF. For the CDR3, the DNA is TGTGCCATCAGGACAATGAACACTGAAGCTTTCTTT.